Here is one T cell receptor (beta chain) with its context. The junction had 2 bases not matched to a gene; V was cut back by 6 bases and J by 3 bases. Looked up from germline, CDR1 is LNHDA and CDR2 is SQIVND (reference sequence). The CDR3 is 14 amino acids. Assay: immunoSEQ multiplex PCR; the TCRdb copy retains only in-frame clones and omits some. The top ten clones hold roughly 1.6% of a sample with approximately 81,000 clones, 90% to 95% of them seen once. The data belong to a study of Tregs in tolerant kidney transplant recipients. Mixed chimerism was transient after nonmyeloablative marrow transplants from related graft donors.

This receptor was taken from a human patient who received a combined kidney and bone marrow transplant. T cells may partly derive from the graft donor. Sequenced material: CD4+ T cells from blood (PBMCs), taken 24 months after the transplant. V and J are TRBV19 and TRBJ2-1; 10 positions agree with TRBD2. The CDR3 loop reads CASRGTSDYNEQFF. The CDR3, as DNA: TGTGCCAGTAGAGGGACTAGCGACTACAATGAGCAGTTCTTC.